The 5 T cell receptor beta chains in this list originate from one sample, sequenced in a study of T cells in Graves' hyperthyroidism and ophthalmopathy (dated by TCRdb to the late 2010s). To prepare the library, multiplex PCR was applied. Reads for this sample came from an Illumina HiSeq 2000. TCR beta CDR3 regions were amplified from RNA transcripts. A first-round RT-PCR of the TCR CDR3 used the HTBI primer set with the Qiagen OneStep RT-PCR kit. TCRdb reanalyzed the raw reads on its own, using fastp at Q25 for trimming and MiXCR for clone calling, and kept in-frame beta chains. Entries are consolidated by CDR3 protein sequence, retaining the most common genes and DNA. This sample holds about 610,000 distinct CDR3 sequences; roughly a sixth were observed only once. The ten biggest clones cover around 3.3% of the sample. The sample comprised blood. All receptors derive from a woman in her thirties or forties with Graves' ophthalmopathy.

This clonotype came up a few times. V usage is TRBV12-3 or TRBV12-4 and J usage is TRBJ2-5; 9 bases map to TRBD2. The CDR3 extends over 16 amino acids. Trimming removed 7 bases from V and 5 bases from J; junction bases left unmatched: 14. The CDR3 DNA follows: TGTGCCAGCAACCAACTGGGCGGGGGGGCCGGGGAGACCCAGTACTTC. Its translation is CASNQLGGGAGETQYF.

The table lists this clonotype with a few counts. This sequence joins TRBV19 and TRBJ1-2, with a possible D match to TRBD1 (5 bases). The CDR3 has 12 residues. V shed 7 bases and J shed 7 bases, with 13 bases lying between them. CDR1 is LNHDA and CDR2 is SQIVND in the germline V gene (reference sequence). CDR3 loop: CASKAGQSGYTF. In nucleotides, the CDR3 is TGTGCCAGTAAGGCAGGGCAGTCTGGCTACACCTTC. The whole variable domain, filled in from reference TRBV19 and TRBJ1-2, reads DGGITQSPKYLFRKEGQNVTLSCEQNLNHDAMYWYRQDPGQGLRLIYYSQIVNDFQKGDIAEGYSVSREKKESFPLTVTSAQKNPTAFYLCASKAGQSGYTFGSGTRLTVV.

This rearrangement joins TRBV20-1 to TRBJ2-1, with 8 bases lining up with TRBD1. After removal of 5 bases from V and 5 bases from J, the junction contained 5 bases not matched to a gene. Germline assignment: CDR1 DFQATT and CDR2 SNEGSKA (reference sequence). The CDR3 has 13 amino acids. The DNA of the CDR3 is TGCAGTGCTGGGACAGGAGCGAACAATGAGCAGTTCTTC. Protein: CSAGTGANNEQFF.

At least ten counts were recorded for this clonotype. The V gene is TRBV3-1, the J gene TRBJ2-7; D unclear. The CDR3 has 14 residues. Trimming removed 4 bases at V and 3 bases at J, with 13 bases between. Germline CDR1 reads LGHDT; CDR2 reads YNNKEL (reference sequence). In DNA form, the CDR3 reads TGTGCCAGCAGCCCTGGGCAGGTGGGCTACGAGCAGTACTTC. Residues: CASSPGQVGYEQYF.

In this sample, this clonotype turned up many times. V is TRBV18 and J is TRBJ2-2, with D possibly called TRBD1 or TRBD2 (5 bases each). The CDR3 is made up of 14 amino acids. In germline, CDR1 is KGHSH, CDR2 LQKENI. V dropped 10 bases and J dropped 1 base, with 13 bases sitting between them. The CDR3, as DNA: TGTGCCATCGCACCTGGGGGGAACACCGGGGAGCTGTTTTTT. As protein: CAIAPGGNTGELFF.